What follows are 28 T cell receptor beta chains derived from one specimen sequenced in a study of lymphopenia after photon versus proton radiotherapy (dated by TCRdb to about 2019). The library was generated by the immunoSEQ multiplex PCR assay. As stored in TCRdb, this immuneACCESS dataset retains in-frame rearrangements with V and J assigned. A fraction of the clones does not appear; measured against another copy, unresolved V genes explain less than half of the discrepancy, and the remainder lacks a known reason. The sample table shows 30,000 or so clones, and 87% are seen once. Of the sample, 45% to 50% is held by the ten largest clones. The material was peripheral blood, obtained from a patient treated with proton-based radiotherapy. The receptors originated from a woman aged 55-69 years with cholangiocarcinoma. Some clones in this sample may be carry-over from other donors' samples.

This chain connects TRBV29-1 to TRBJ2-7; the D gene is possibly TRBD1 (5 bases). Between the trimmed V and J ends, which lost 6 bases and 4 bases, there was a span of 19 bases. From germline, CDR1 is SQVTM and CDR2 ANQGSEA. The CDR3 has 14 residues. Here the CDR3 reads CSVGNGQGLYEQYF. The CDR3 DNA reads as TGCAGCGTCGGCAATGGGCAGGGCCTTTACGAGCAGTACTTC.

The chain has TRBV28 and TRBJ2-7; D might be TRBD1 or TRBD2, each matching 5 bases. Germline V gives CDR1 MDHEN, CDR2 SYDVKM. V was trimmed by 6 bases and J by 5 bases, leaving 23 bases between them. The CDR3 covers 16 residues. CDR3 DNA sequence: TGTGCCAGCAGCAAAATCTTCGGGACCCTCTGGGACGAGCAGTACTTC. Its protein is CASSKIFGTLWDEQYF.

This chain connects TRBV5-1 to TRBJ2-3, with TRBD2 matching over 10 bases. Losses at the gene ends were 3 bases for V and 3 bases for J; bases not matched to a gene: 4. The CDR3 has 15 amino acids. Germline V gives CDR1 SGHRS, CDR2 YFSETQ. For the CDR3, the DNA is TGCGCCAGCAGCTACATGGGACTAGCGACAGATACGCAGTATTTT. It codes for CASSYMGLATDTQYF.

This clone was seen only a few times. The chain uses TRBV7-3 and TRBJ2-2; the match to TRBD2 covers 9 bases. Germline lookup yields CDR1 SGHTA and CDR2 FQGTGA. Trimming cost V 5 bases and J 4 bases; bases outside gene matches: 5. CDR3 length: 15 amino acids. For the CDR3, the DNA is TGTGCCAGCAGCGGAGCGGGGGGTAGCACCGGGGAGCTGTTTTTT. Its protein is CASSGAGGSTGELFF.

DNA of the CDR3: TGTGCCAGCTGGGGGATCAGAGCCAAAAACATTCAGTACTTC. The encoded protein is CASWGIRAKNIQYF. The V gene is TRBV2, the J gene TRBJ2-4; either TRBD1 or TRBD2 may fit D (5 bases each). Trimming pared 8 bases from V and 0 bases from J, leaving 11 bases between. This CDR3 is 14 amino acids long. Germline V gene sequence: CDR1 SNHLY, CDR2 FYNNEI.

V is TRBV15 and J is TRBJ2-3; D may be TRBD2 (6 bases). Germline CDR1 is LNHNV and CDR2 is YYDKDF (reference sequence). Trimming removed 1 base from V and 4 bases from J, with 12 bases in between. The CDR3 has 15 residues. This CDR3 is CATSRAGGAPDTQYF. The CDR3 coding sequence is TGTGCCACCAGCAGAGCTGGCGGGGCGCCAGATACGCAGTATTTT.

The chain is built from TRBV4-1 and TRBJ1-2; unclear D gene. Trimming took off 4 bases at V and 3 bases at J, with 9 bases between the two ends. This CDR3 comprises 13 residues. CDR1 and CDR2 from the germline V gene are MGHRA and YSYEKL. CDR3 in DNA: TGCGCCAGCAGCCTGCGGCTGGACTATGGCTACACCTTC. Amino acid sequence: CASSLRLDYGYTF.

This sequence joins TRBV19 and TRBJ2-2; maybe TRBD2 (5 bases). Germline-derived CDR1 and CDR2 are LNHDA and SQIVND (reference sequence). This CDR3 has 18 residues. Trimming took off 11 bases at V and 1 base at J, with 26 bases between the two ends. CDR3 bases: TGTGCCGTGGCGGTCCTACGAGGGAACGTAAGGAACACCGGGGAGCTGTTTTTT. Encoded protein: CAVAVLRGNVRNTGELFF.

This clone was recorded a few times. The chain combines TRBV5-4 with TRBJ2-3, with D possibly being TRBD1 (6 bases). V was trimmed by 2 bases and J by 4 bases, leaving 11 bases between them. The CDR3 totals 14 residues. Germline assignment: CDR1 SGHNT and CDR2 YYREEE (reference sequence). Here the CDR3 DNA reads TGTGCCAGCAGCTTTTACAGGGATGCAGATACGCAGTATTTT. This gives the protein CASSFYRDADTQYF.

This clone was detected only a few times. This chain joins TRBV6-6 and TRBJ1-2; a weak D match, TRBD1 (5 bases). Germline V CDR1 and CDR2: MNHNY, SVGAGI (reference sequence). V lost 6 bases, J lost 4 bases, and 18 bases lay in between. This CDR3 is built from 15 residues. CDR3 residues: CASSPFGTTFYGYTF. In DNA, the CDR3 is TGTGCCAGCAGCCCTTTTGGGACCACCTTCTATGGCTACACCTTC.

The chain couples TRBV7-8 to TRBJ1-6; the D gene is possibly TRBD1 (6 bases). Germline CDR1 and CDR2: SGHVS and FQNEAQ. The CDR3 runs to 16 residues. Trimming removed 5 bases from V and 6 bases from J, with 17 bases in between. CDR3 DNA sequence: TGTGCCAGCAGCCAGGTAGGGGGGGCAAGTAATTCACCCCTCCACTTT. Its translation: CASSQVGGASNSPLHF.

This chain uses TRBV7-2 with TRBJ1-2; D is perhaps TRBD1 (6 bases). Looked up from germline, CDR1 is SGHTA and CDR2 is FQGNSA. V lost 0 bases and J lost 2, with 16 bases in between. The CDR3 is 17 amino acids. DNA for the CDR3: TGTGCCAGCAGCTTAGCTAACAGGGTGATGGACAACTATGGCTACACCTTC. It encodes CASSLANRVMDNYGYTF.

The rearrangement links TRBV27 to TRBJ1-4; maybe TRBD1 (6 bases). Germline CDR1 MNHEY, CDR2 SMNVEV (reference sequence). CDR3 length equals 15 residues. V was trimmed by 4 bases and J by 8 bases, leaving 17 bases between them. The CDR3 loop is CASSSNRAGYEKLFF. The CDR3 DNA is TGTGCCAGCAGTTCCAACAGGGCTGGCTACGAAAAACTGTTTTTT.

CDR3 nucleotide sequence: TGTGCCAGCAGCTTATTGACAGGGATAAAGGTCGGCTACACCTTC. Translating gives CASSLLTGIKVGYTF. The V call is TRBV7-3, the J call TRBJ1-2; 7 bases are shared with TRBD1. CDR3 length: 15 amino acids. Unmatched junction bases numbered 11, after V lost 2 bases and J lost 8 bases. The germline CDR1 and CDR2 sequences are SGHTA and FQGTGA.

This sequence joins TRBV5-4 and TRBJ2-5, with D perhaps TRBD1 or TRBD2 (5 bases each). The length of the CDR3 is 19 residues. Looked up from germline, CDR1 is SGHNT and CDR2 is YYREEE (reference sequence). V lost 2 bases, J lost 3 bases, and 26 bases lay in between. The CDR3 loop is CASSFVASFLGAHKETQYF. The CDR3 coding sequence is TGTGCCAGCAGCTTCGTAGCCTCTTTCCTCGGGGCCCACAAAGAGACCCAGTACTTC.

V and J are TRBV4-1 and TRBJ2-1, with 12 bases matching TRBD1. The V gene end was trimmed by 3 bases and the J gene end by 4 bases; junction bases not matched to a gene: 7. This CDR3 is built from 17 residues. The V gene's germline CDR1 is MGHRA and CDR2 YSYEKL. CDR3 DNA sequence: TGCGCCAGCAGCCAGATCTGGGACAGGGGGCCTTACAATGAGCAGTTCTTC. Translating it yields CASSQIWDRGPYNEQFF.

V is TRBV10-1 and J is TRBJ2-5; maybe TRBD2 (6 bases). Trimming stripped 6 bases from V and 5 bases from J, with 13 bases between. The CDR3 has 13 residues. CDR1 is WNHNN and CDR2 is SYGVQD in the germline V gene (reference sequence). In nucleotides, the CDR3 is TGCGCCAGCAGCCATGGGGGGATCGAGACCCAGTACTTC. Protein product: CASSHGGIETQYF.

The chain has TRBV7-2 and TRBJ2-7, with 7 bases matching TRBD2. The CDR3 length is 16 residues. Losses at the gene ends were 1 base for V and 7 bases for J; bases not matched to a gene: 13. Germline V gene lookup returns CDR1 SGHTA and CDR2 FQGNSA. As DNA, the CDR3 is TGTGCCAGCAGCTTAGTTGGCGGGAGTTCTCTCTTTGAGCAGTACTTC. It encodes CASSLVGGSSLFEQYF.

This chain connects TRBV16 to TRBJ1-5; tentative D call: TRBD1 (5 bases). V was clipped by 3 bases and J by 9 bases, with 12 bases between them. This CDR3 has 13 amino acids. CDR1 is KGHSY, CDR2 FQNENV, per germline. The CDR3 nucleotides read TGTGCCAGCAGCCATAGGGGAACGTGGCCCCAGCATTTT. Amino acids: CASSHRGTWPQHF.

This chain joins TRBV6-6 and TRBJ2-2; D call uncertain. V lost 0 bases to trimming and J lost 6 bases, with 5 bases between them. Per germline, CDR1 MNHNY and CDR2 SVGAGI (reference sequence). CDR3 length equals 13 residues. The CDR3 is CASSYSNSGELFF. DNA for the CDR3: TGTGCCAGCAGTTACTCGAATTCCGGGGAGCTGTTTTTT.

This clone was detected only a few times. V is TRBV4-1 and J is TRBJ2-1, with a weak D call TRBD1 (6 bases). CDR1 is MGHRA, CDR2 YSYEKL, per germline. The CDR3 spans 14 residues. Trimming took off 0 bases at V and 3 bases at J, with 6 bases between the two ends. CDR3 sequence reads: CASSQEDSYNEQFF. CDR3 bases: TGCGCCAGCAGCCAAGAGGACAGCTACAATGAGCAGTTCTTC.

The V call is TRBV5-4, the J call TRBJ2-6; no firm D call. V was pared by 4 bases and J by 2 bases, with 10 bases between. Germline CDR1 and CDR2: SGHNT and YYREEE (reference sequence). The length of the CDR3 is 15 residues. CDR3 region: CASSHTTAGANVLTF. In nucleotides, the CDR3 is TGTGCCAGCAGCCACACCACGGCTGGGGCCAACGTCCTGACTTTC.

The CDR3 coding sequence is TGCAGTGAGATAGGCCCCTACACCTTC. Its translation is CSEIGPYTF. The chain is built from TRBV20-1 and TRBJ1-2; no reliable D call. The CDR3 is 9 amino acids. Germline-derived CDR1 and CDR2 are DFQATT and SNEGSKA (reference sequence). V shed 7 bases and J shed 10 bases, with 10 bases lying between them.

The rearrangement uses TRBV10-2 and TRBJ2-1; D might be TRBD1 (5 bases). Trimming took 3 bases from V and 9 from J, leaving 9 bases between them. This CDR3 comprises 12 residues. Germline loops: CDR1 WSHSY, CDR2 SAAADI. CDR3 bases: TGCGCCAGCAGTGAACAGGCGACTGAGCAGTTCTTC. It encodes CASSEQATEQFF.

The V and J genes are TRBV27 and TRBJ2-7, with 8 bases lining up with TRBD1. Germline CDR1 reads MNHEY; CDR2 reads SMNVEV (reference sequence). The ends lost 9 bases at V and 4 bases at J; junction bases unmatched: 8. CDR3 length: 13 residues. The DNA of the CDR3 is TGTGCCAGTAAACAGGGGGACAGATACGAGCAGTACTTC. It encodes CASKQGDRYEQYF.

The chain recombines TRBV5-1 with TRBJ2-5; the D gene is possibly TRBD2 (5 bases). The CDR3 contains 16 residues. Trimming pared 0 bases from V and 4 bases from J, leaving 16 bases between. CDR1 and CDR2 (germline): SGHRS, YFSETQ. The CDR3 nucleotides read TGCGCCAGCAGCTTGGTCGGGGTTTCGTCTTTAGAGACCCAGTACTTC. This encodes CASSLVGVSSLETQYF. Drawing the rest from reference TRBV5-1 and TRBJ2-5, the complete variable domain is KAGVTQTPRYLIKTRGQQVTLSCSPISGHRSVSWYQQTPGQGLQFLFEYFSETQRNKGNFPGRFSGRQFSNSRSEMNVSTLELGDSALYLCASSLVGVSSLETQYFGPGTRLLVL.

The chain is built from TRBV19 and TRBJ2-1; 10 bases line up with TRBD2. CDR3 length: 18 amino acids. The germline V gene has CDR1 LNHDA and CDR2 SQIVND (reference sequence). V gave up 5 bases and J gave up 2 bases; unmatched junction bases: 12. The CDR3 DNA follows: TGTGCCAGTAGTCTAACTCGTTGGAGCGGGAGGGCCTACAATGAGCAGTTCTTC. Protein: CASSLTRWSGRAYNEQFF. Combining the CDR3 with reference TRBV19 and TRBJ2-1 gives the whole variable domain DGGITQSPKYLFRKEGQNVTLSCEQNLNHDAMYWYRQDPGQGLRLIYYSQIVNDFQKGDIAEGYSVSREKKESFPLTVTSAQKNPTAFYLCASSLTRWSGRAYNEQFFGPGTRLTVL.

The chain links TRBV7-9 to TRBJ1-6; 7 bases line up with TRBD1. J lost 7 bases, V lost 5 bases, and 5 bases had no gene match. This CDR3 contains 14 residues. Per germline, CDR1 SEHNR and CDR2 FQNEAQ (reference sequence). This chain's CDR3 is CASSHWTGNSPLHF. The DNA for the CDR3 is TGTGCCAGCAGCCACTGGACAGGCAATTCACCCCTCCACTTT.